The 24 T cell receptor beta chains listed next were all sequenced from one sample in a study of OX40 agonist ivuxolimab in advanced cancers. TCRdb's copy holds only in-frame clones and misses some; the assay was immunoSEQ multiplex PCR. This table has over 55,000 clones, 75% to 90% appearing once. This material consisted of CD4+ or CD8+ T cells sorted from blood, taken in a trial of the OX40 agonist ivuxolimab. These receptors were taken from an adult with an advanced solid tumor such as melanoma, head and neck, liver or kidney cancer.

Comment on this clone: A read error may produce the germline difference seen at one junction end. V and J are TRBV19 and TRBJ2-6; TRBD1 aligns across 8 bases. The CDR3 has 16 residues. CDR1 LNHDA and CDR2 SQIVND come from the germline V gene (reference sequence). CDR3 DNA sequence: TGTGCCAGTAGTCCTGGGACAGGCCCTGGAGCCAACGTCCTGACTTTC. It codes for CASSPGTGPGANVLTF.

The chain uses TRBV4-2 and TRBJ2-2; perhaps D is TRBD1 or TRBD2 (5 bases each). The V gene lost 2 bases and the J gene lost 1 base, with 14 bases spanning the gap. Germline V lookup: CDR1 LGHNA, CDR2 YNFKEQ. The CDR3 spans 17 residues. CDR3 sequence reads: CASSQLSGTENTGELFF. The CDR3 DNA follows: TGTGCCAGCAGCCAACTTTCCGGGACGGAGAACACCGGGGAGCTGTTTTTT.

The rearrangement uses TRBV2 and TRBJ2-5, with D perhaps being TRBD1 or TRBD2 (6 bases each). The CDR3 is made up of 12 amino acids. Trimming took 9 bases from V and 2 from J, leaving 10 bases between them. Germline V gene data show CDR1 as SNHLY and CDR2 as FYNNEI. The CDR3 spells CASRGGQETQYF. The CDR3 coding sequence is TGTGCCAGTAGAGGGGGGCAAGAGACCCAGTACTTC.

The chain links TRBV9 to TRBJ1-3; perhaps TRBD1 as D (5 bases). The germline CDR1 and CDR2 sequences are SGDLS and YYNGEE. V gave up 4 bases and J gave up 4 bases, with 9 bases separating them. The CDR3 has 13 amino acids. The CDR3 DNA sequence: TGTGCCAGCAGCTCGGGGGTAGGAAACACCATATATTTT. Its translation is CASSSGVGNTIYF.

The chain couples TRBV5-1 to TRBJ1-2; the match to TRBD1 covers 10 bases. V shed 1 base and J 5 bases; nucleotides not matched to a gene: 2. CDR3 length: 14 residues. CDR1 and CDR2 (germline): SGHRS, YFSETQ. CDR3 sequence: CASSLRQGAYGYTF. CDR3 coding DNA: TGCGCCAGCAGCTTGAGACAGGGGGCATATGGCTACACCTTC.

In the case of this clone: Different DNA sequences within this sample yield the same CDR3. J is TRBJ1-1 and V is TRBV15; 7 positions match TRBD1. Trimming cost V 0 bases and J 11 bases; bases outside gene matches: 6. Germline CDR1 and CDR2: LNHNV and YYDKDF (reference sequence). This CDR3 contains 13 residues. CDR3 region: CATSRDLGQKAFF. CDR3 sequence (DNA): TGTGCCACCAGCAGAGATCTGGGACAGAAGGCTTTCTTT.

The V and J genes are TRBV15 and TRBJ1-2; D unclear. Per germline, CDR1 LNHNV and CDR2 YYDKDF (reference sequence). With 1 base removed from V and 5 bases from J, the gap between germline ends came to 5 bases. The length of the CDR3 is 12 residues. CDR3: CATSRASYGYTF. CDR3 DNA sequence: TGTGCCACCAGCAGAGCGAGTTATGGCTACACCTTC. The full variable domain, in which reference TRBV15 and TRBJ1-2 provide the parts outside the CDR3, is DAMVIQNPRYQVTQFGKPVTLSCSQTLNHNVMYWYQQKSSQAPKLLFHYYDKDFNNEADTPDNFQSRRPNTSFCFLDIRSPGLGDTAMYLCATSRASYGYTFGSGTRLTVV.

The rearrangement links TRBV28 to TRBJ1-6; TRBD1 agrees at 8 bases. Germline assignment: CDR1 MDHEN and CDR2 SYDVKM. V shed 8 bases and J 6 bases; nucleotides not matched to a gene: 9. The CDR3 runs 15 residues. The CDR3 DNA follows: TGTGCCAGCCTGACTGGACAGGGCGCTAATTCACCCCTCCACTTT. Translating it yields CASLTGQGANSPLHF.

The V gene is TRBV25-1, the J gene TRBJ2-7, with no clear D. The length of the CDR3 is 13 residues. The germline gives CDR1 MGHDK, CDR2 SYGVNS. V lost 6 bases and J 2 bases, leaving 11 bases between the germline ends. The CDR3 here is CASSNLQPYEQYF. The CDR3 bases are TGTGCCAGCAGCAACTTACAGCCCTACGAGCAGTACTTC.

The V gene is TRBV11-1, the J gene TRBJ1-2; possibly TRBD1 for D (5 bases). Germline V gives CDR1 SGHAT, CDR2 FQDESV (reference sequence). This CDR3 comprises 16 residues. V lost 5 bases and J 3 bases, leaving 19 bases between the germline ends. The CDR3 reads CASSKEGRRGDYGYTF. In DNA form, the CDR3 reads TGTGCCAGCAGCAAAGAGGGGCGCAGAGGGGACTATGGCTACACCTTC.

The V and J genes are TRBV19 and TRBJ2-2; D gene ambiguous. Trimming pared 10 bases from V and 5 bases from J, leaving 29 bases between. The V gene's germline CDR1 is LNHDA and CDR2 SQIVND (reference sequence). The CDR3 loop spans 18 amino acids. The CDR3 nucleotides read TGTGCCACAAGCCCTCAAGGCGGCTCCTTCCCCCTTACCGGGGAGCTGTTTTTT. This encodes CATSPQGGSFPLTGELFF.

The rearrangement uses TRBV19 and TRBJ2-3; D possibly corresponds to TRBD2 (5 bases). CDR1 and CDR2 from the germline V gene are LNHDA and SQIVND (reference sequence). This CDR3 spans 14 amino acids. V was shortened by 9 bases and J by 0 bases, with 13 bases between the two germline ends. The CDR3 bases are TGTGCCAGCCAAAAGCGGAGTAGCACAGATACGCAGTATTTT. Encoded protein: CASQKRSSTDTQYF.

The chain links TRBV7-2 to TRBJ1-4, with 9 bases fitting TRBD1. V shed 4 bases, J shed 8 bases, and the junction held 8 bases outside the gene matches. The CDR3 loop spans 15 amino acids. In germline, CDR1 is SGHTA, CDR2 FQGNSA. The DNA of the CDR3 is TGTGCCAGCAGCTCGCAGACAGGGGGTGGAGAAAAACTGTTTTTT. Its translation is CASSSQTGGGEKLFF.

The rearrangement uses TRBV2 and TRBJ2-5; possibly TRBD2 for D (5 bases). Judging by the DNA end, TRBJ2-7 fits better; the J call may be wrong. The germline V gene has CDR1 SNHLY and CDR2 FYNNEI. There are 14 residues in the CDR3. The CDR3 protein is CASSEGGRGYEQYF. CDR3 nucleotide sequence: TGTGCCAGCAGTGAAGGAGGGAGAGGTTACGAGCAGTACTTC.

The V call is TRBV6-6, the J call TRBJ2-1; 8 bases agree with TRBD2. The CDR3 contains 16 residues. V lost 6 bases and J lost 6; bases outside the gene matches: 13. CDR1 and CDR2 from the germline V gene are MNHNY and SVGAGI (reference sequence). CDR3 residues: CASSPARLAGFNEQFF. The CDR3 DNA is TGTGCCAGCAGCCCCGCTAGGCTAGCGGGCTTCAATGAGCAGTTCTTC.

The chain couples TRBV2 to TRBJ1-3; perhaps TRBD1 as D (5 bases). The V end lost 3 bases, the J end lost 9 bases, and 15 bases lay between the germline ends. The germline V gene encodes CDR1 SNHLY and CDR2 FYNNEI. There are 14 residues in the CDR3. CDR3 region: CASSDRGGGGTIYF. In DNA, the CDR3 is TGTGCCAGCAGTGATCGGGGGGGAGGAGGCACCATATATTTT.

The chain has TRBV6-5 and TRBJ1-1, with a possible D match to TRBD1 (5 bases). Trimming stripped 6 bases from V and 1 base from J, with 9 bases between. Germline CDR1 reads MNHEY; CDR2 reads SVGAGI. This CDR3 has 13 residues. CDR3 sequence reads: CASRHGQNTEAFF. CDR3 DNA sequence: TGTGCCAGCAGACACGGACAGAACACTGAAGCTTTCTTT.

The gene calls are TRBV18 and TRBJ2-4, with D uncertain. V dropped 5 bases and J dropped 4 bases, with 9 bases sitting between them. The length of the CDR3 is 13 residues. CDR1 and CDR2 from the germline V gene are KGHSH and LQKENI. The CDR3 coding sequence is TGTGCCAGCTCAATCGAGGCAAAAAACATTCAGTACTTC. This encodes CASSIEAKNIQYF.

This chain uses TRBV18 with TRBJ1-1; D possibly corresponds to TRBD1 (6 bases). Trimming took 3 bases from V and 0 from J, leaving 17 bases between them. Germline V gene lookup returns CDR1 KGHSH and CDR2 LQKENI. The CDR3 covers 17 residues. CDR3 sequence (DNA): TGTGCCAGCTCACCTACTTCACAGGGATCCTTGAACACTGAAGCTTTCTTT. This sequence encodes CASSPTSQGSLNTEAFF.

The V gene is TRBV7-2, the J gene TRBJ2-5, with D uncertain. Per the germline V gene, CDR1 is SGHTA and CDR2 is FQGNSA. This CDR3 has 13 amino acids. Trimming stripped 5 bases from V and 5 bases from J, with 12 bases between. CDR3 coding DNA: TGTGCCAGCAGCGGAACGTTTGGGGAGACCCAGTACTTC. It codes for CASSGTFGETQYF.

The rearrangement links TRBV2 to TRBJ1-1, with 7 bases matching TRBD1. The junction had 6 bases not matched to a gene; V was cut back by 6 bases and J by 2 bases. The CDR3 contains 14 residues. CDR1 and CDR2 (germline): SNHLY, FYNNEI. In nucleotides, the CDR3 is TGTGCCAGCAGGGAACGACAGGGTAACACTGAAGCTTTCTTT. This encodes CASRERQGNTEAFF.

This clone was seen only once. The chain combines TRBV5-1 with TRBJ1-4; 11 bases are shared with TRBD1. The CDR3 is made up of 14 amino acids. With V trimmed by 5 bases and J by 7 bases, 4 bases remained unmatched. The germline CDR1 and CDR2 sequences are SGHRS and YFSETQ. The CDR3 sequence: CASRRDRGAEKLFF. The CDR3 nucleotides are TGCGCCAGCAGGCGGGACAGGGGGGCTGAAAAACTGTTTTTT.

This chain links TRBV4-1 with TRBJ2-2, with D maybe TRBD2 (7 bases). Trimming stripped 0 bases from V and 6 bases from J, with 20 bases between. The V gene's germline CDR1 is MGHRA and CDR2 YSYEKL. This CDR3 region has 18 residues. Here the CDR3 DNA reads TGCGCCAGCAGCCAAGAAGGGGGGAGGGCAGGAGGGTCCGGGGAGCTGTTTTTT. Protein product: CASSQEGGRAGGSGELFF.

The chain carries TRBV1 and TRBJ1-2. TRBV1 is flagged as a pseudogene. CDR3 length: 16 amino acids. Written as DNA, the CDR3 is TGCACCAGCAGCCAAGAAATGGAGGCTTTAGGCTATGGCTACACCTTC. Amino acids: CTSSQEMEALGYGYTF.